This T cell receptor (beta chain) was recovered during a study of vaccination and CD4 T cells after COVID-19. Study summary: Collection of post-COVID samples occurred a median roughly 110 days after diagnosis, spanning a range of 35 to 161. The peptides that stimulated the cells were overlapping spike peptides from SARS-CoV-2, HCoV-NL63, HCoV-OC43 and HCoV-229E.

Sequenced with the Oncomine TCR Beta short-read assay was DNA taken from cultured CD4+ T cells. The authors extracted genomic DNA from cultured CD4+ T cells. TCRdb fed the PCR reads into MiXCR, producing one record per CDR3 protein. The table records under 20,000 distinct CDR3 sequences, roughly 50% of them present only once. J gave up 4 bases and V 5 bases, and 9 bases lay outside the gene matches. Germline assignment: CDR1 SEHNR and CDR2 FQNEAQ (reference sequence). There are 15 residues in the CDR3. Treatment noted: roughly 10-day PBMC culture with coronavirus spike peptide pools or control peptides (ViraFEST assay). About this clonotype itself: Its antigen is as yet unknown.

The source material was CD4+ T cells from blood, cultured in vitro, sampled after SARS-CoV-2 vaccination. The clonotype comes from a human donor who had recovered from COVID-19. The chain uses TRBV7-9 and TRBJ1-2; 8 positions match TRBD1. CDR3 loop: CASSPGQAISYGYTF. The DNA of the CDR3 is TGTGCCAGCAGCCCGGGACAGGCTATCTCCTATGGCTACACCTTC.